This TCR beta chain is drawn from a study of blood T cell repertoires in COVID-19. The authors' processing: Amplified reference gene primers provided the basis for estimating nucleated cell counts. Only in-frame clones appear in the TCRdb table, and some are missing; sequencing was by immunoSEQ multiplex PCR. V, J and clone size were drawn from that table, and D and trimming were deduced from the DNA. The sample contains 200,000 to 250,000 clones, 75% to 90% of which appear only once. The source of this sequence is a young man with COVID-19, enrolled during active disease. Sample: peripheral blood.

CDR3: CASSLPGYNSPLHF. CDR3 nucleotides: TGTGCCAGCAGTTTGCCGGGGTATAATTCACCCCTCCACTTT. The chain uses TRBV28 and TRBJ1-6; D is undetermined. This CDR3 is 14 amino acids long. Germline CDR1 MDHEN, CDR2 SYDVKM. V was cut by 3 bases and J by 4 bases, with 7 bases left in between. The variable domain in full, with the rest retrieved from reference TRBV28 and TRBJ1-6, is DVKVTQSSRYLVKRTGEKVFLECVQDMDHENMFWYRQDPGLGLRLIYFSYDVKMKEKGDIPEGYSVSREKKERFSLILESASTNQTSMYLCASSLPGYNSPLHFGNGTRLTVT.